The rows below give T cell receptor beta chains drawn from one sample of a study of CD8 T cells in ankylosing spondylitis. TCRdb called the 5' RACE reads again in MiXCR, with one record for every CDR3 protein. The sample gives 150,000 or so distinct CDR3 sequences, approximately 16% of which show up once; about 8% is in the top ten. What was sequenced was blood, either unsorted or a sorted T cell fraction (not recorded which). Receptor source: a male donor with ankylosing spondylitis or in good health (not recorded which). Each CDR3 is given with its conserved first and last residue. Each record gives: V gene, CDR3 length, J gene, clone size, D gene, CDR3 DNA, CDR3 protein. The D gene is left open where the match is weak. Rows may omit the clone size; those that give it use once, few, many or a size class.

V: TRBV29-1; length: 14; J: TRBJ2-1; size: many; D: .; DNA: TGCAGCGTTGGACCCCTCGGGGGTCACAATGAGCAGTTCTTC; CDR3: CSVGPLGGHNEQFF
V: TRBV9; length: 13; J: TRBJ2-3; size: many; D: .; DNA: TGTGCCAGCAGCGTAGTGGGGACAGATACGCAGTATTTT; CDR3: CASSVVGTDTQYF
V: TRBV28; length: 14; J: TRBJ2-2; size: .; D: .; DNA: TGTGCCAGCATCTCTCCCGCGAGACCCGGGGAGCTGTTTTTT; CDR3: CASISPARPGELFF
V: TRBV5-1; length: 15; J: TRBJ2-1; size: many; D: .; DNA: TGCGCCAGCAGCTTTGGTCAAGGGACCTACAATGAGCAGTTCTTC; CDR3: CASSFGQGTYNEQFF
V: TRBV4-1; length: 13; J: TRBJ1-4; size: .; D: TRBD1; DNA: TGCGCCAGCAGCCCTGGGACAGACGAAAAACTGTTTTTT; CDR3: CASSPGTDEKLFF
V: TRBV5-1; length: 16; J: TRBJ2-1; size: many; D: TRBD2; DNA: TGCGCCAGCAGCCCCTTAGCGGGAGTGGCTAGTAATGAGCAGTTCTTC; CDR3: CASSPLAGVASNEQFF
V: TRBV3-1; length: 16; J: TRBJ1-4; size: .; D: TRBD1; DNA: TGTGCCAGCAGCCAAGGCGGACAGGGGGCGAGTGAAAAACTGTTTTTT; CDR3: CASSQGGQGASEKLFF
V: TRBV7-6; length: 17; J: TRBJ2-1; size: few; D: TRBD2; DNA: TGTGCCAGCAGCGCCGGGACTAGCGGGAGAGGGGGCAATGAGCAGTTCTTC; CDR3: CASSAGTSGRGGNEQFF
V: TRBV18; length: 15; J: TRBJ2-2; size: few; D: .; DNA: TGTGCCAGTACGGCGGACAGACCCGACACCGGGGAGCTGTTTTTT; CDR3: CASTADRPDTGELFF
V: TRBV20-1; length: 13; J: TRBJ1-1; size: many; D: TRBD1; DNA: TGCAGTGCGGGGACAGGCGGGGGGGCTGAAGCTTTCTTT; CDR3: CSAGTGGGAEAFF
V: TRBV18; length: 15; J: TRBJ2-1; size: .; D: .; DNA: TGTGCCAGCTCAGAGATATGGGACGTAAGGGGTGAGCAGTTCTTC; CDR3: CASSEIWDVRGEQFF
V: TRBV5-1; length: 14; J: TRBJ2-3; size: many; D: .; DNA: TGCGCCAGCAGCACGGGACTCCGCACAGATACGCAGTATTTT; CDR3: CASSTGLRTDTQYF
V: TRBV5-1; length: 16; J: TRBJ2-1; size: .; D: TRBD2; DNA: TGCGCCAGCAGCCCAGGGACTAGCGGAGTATACAATGAGCAGTTCTTC; CDR3: CASSPGTSGVYNEQFF
V: TRBV20-1; length: 13; J: TRBJ1-5; size: many; D: .; DNA: TGCAGTGCTAAAGGGTATAGCAATCAGCCCCAGCATTTT; CDR3: CSAKGYSNQPQHF
V: TRBV20-1; length: 13; J: TRBJ1-1; size: few; D: .; DNA: TGCAGTGCTAGAGGATATAGGGCTTCTGAAGCTTTCTTT; CDR3: CSARGYRASEAFF
V: TRBV20-1; length: 16; J: TRBJ2-7; size: .; D: TRBD1; DNA: TGCAGTGCTTGGAACCAGGGACAGGGGATTACTTACGAGCAGTACTTC; CDR3: CSAWNQGQGITYEQYF
V: TRBV24-1; length: 15; J: TRBJ2-5; size: few; D: .; DNA: TGTGCCACCAGTGATTTGAAGACAGGCCAAGAGACCCAGTACTTC; CDR3: CATSDLKTGQETQYF
V: TRBV16; length: 15; J: TRBJ2-2; size: .; D: TRBD1; DNA: TGTGCCAGCAGCCAAGGGGACAGGCTCACCGGGGAGCTGTTTTTT; CDR3: CASSQGDRLTGELFF
V: TRBV28; length: 11; J: TRBJ1-2; size: many; D: .; DNA: TGTGCCAGCAGTCAGATCTATGGCTACACCTTC; CDR3: CASSQIYGYTF
V: TRBV24-1; length: 15; J: TRBJ2-2; size: .; D: .; DNA: TGTGCCACCAGTGATAGGGGGTTGAACACCGGGGAGCTGTTTTTT; CDR3: CATSDRGLNTGELFF
V: TRBV12-3/TRBV12-4; length: 12; J: TRBJ2-3; size: .; D: .; DNA: TGTGCCAGCCAACCCGTCGGGGATACGCAGTATTTT; CDR3: CASQPVGDTQYF
V: TRBV5-4; length: 13; J: TRBJ1-4; size: .; D: .; DNA: TGTGCCAGCAGCTTGTCCTCCAATGAAAAACTGTTTTTT; CDR3: CASSLSSNEKLFF
V: TRBV7-9; length: 12; J: TRBJ2-7; size: few; D: .; DNA: TGTGCCAGCAGCAGAACAGGCTACGAGCAGTACTTC; CDR3: CASSRTGYEQYF
V: TRBV20-1; length: 11; J: TRBJ1-2; size: many; D: .; DNA: TGCAGTGCTAGTAAACCCCCCCGCTACACCTTC; CDR3: CSASKPPRYTF
V: TRBV2; length: 16; J: TRBJ2-2; size: .; D: TRBD2; DNA: TGTGCCAGCAATTTGGGACTAGTGGGAGTAACCGAGGAGCTGTTTTTT; CDR3: CASNLGLVGVTEELFF
V: TRBV6-1; length: 12; J: TRBJ2-5; size: .; D: .; DNA: TGTGCCAGCGGCCATAGTGGCGAGACCCAGTACTTC; CDR3: CASGHSGETQYF
V: TRBV6-1; length: 14; J: TRBJ1-2; size: .; D: .; DNA: TGTGCCAGCAACAACAGGGAAGCTAACTATGGCTACACCTTC; CDR3: CASNNREANYGYTF
V: TRBV3-1; length: 14; J: TRBJ2-2; size: .; D: .; DNA: TGTGCCAGCAGCCCACCGATGAACACCGGGGAGCTGTTTTTT; CDR3: CASSPPMNTGELFF
V: TRBV5-1; length: 13; J: TRBJ2-7; size: many; D: .; DNA: TGCGCCAGCAGCCCGGGACATGTCTACGAGCAGTACTTC; CDR3: CASSPGHVYEQYF
V: TRBV20-1; length: 16; J: TRBJ2-2; size: many; D: .; DNA: TGCAGTGCTAGATCCCCCGGGACACAGAACACCGGGGAGCTGTTTTTT; CDR3: CSARSPGTQNTGELFF